Listed here are 3 T cell receptor beta chains from one sample, sequenced in a study of T cells in tuberculosis. Sequenced by immunoSEQ multiplex PCR; TCRdb stores in-frame clones only, minus some. The sample shows 30,000 or so clones, around 89% of them seen only once. Sequenced input: PBMCs. These receptors were collected from a donor between 10 and 35 years old with latent tuberculosis or without tuberculosis infection.

The J gene is TRBJ1-1, the V gene TRBV7-9; D not resolved. Germline assignment: CDR1 SEHNR and CDR2 FQNEAQ (reference sequence). The CDR3 is 12 amino acids. The V and J ends lost 5 bases and 3 bases respectively, with 7 bases between them. CDR3 sequence: CASSPRDTEAFF. CDR3 bases: TGTGCCAGCAGCCCGAGGGACACTGAAGCTTTCTTT.

This chain joins TRBV28 and TRBJ2-7; D possibly corresponds to TRBD1 (6 bases). V shed 2 bases and J shed 1 base, with 12 bases lying between them. From germline, CDR1 is MDHEN and CDR2 SYDVKM. The CDR3 runs 15 residues. DNA for the CDR3: TGTGCCAGCAGTTTAAGCCCGGACAGTTCCTACGAGCAGTACTTC. This encodes CASSLSPDSSYEQYF.

The J gene is TRBJ2-2, the V gene TRBV9; 11 nucleotides align to TRBD2. Germline CDR1 reads SGDLS; CDR2 reads YYNGEE. The CDR3 spans 16 residues. V shed 4 bases and J 4 bases; nucleotides not matched to a gene: 6. This CDR3 reads CASSLRSGGATGELFF. The CDR3 DNA reads as TGTGCCAGCAGCTTACGTAGCGGGGGGGCCACCGGGGAGCTGTTTTTT.